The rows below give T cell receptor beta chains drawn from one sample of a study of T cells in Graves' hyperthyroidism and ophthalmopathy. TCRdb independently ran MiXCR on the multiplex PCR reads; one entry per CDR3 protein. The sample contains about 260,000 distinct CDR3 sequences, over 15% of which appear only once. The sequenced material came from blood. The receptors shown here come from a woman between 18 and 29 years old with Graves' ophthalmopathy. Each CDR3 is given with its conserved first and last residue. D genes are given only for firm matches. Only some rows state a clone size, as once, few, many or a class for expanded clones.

DNA: TGTGCCAGCAGTACTCCCGGGGGGGTCAGCCACGAGCAGTACTTC
CDR3: CASSTPGGVSHEQYF
size: many
J: TRBJ2-7
D: TRBD2
V: TRBV28

DNA: TGCAGTGCTAGAGAAGCAACGCTACTAGTGGCGCAGTACTTC
CDR3: CSAREATLLVAQYF
size: many
J: TRBJ2-7
D: NA
V: TRBV20-1

DNA: TGCAGCGTGGGACTAGCGGGCTACAATGAGCAGTTCTTC
CDR3: CSVGLAGYNEQFF
size: few
J: TRBJ2-1
D: TRBD2
V: TRBV29-1

DNA: TGTGCCAGCAGTTTATTCAAGGACTCTGGAAGCACCATATATTTT
CDR3: CASSLFKDSGSTIYF
size: few
J: TRBJ1-3
D: NA
V: TRBV28

DNA: TGTGCCAGCAGCCAAGATTCCCGGCACTCTGGCTACACCTTC
CDR3: CASSQDSRHSGYTF
size: many
J: TRBJ1-2
D: NA
V: TRBV14

DNA: TGTGCCAGCAGTCCCCGGAGCGTACCGAACACCGGGGAGCTGTTTTTT
CDR3: CASSPRSVPNTGELFF
size: many
J: TRBJ2-2
D: NA
V: TRBV6-2/TRBV6-3

DNA: TGTGCCAGCAGTTACGTCGCGCGGCAGGCCGCGGGTTCACCCCTCCACTTT
CDR3: CASSYVARQAAGSPLHF
size: many
J: TRBJ1-6
D: NA
V: TRBV6-2/TRBV6-3

DNA: TGTGCCAGCAGCTTAGAGGACAGGGTAGGGGACGAGCAGTACTTC
CDR3: CASSLEDRVGDEQYF
size: many
J: TRBJ2-7
D: TRBD1
V: TRBV11-3

DNA: TGCGCCAGCAGCCAAGTTCTAGCGGGAGTATCATACACCTACAATGAGCAGTTCTTC
CDR3: CASSQVLAGVSYTYNEQFF
size: NA
J: TRBJ2-1
D: TRBD2
V: TRBV4-3

DNA: TGTGCCAGCTCCCCCGGACAGGGAATAGGAGAGACCCAGTACTTC
CDR3: CASSPGQGIGETQYF
size: many
J: TRBJ2-5
D: TRBD1
V: TRBV18

DNA: TGCAGCGTTGCGGGGACTAGCGCCCAAGAGACCCAGTACTTC
CDR3: CSVAGTSAQETQYF
size: many
J: TRBJ2-5
D: TRBD2
V: TRBV29-1

DNA: TGCAGCGTCGCGGGACAGGGGCAAGAGACCCAGTACTTC
CDR3: CSVAGQGQETQYF
size: many
J: TRBJ2-5
D: TRBD1
V: TRBV29-1

DNA: TGTGCCAGCAGTACCAACCGGGACAGCCAGAATCAGCCCCAGCATTTT
CDR3: CASSTNRDSQNQPQHF
size: many
J: TRBJ1-5
D: TRBD1
V: TRBV6-1

DNA: TGTGCCATCAGCCCCAGGGAGGCCTCCTACGAGCAGTACTTC
CDR3: CAISPREASYEQYF
size: many
J: TRBJ2-7
D: NA
V: TRBV10-3

DNA: TGTGCCAGCAGCTTGGGACTAGCGGGGGCCGAGGGAAATGAGCAGTTCTTC
CDR3: CASSLGLAGAEGNEQFF
size: NA
J: TRBJ2-1
D: TRBD2
V: TRBV5-4

DNA: TGCGCCAGCAGCTTGGATCTCGGTCAGGCCTTTCGCTACGAGCAGTACTTC
CDR3: CASSLDLGQAFRYEQYF
size: NA
J: TRBJ2-7
D: NA
V: TRBV5-1

DNA: TGCAGTGCCTCTAGGGACGGTAATCAGCCCCAGCATTTT
CDR3: CSASRDGNQPQHF
size: many
J: TRBJ1-5
D: NA
V: TRBV20-1

DNA: TGCGCCAGCAGTGATGGTCCTGTTAACTATGGCTACACCTTC
CDR3: CASSDGPVNYGYTF
size: many
J: TRBJ1-2
D: NA
V: TRBV10-2

DNA: TGTGCCAGCAGGCGGGAGACAGGGCAGTATTTT
CDR3: CASRRETGQYF
size: many
J: TRBJ2-3
D: NA
V: TRBV2

DNA: TGTGCCAGCAGCCCGCCAGGTGGTGTAGCTCTCTTT
CDR3: CASSPPGGVALF
size: NA
J: TRBJ1-1
D: NA
V: TRBV5-1

DNA: TGTGCCAGCAGCCCCAGGGGGGTAAATTCACCCCTCCACTTT
CDR3: CASSPRGVNSPLHF
size: many
J: TRBJ1-6
D: TRBD1
V: TRBV6-1

DNA: TGCGCCAGCAGCCAATCTGCGGGGCACACAGATACGCAGTATTTT
CDR3: CASSQSAGHTDTQYF
size: many
J: TRBJ2-3
D: NA
V: TRBV4-3

DNA: TGTGCCAGCAGCTTACCTGCAGGGTCCTACAATGAGCAGTTCTTC
CDR3: CASSLPAGSYNEQFF
size: many
J: TRBJ2-1
D: NA
V: TRBV7-8

DNA: TGTGCCAGCAGTCCTGGTCAGGGGACTCAGCCCCAGCATTTT
CDR3: CASSPGQGTQPQHF
size: many
J: TRBJ1-5
D: NA
V: TRBV6-2/TRBV6-3

DNA: TGTGCCAGCAGTTTATCTGTCGGACAGGGGGCCAATCAGCCCCAGCATTTT
CDR3: CASSLSVGQGANQPQHF
size: many
J: TRBJ1-5
D: TRBD1
V: TRBV27

DNA: TGTGCCAGCAGCTTAAGGGGCGGAACACAAGAGACCCAGTACTTC
CDR3: CASSLRGGTQETQYF
size: NA
J: TRBJ2-5
D: NA
V: TRBV7-3

DNA: TGTGCCAGCAGTGAAACTAGCGGGGGAAACACAGATACGCAGTATTTT
CDR3: CASSETSGGNTDTQYF
size: NA
J: TRBJ2-3
D: TRBD2
V: TRBV6-1

DNA: TGTGCCAGCAGCGGGGGACTAGCGGGATCAATTTTCGAGACCCAGTACTTC
CDR3: CASSGGLAGSIFETQYF
size: many
J: TRBJ2-5
D: TRBD2
V: TRBV5-8

DNA: TGTGCCAGCAGTCCGCGACAGGGTATAGCAGCGGGAGAGTCCACAGATACGCAGTATTTT
CDR3: CASSPRQGIAAGESTDTQYF
size: many
J: TRBJ2-3
D: NA
V: TRBV6-2/TRBV6-3

DNA: TGTGCCAGCAGCTCCCTGGGCGGTAATGAGCAGTTCTTC
CDR3: CASSSLGGNEQFF
size: many
J: TRBJ2-1
D: NA
V: TRBV7-8

DNA: TGTGCCATCAGTGACCCCACCGGGACTCGCTCCTACAATGAGCAGTTCTTC
CDR3: CAISDPTGTRSYNEQFF
size: many
J: TRBJ2-1
D: NA
V: TRBV10-3

DNA: TGTGCCAGTAGTATGAACGGGCTTTCCTACAATGAGCAGTTCTTC
CDR3: CASSMNGLSYNEQFF
size: few
J: TRBJ2-1
D: NA
V: TRBV19

DNA: TGTGCCAGCAGTACGGACAACTACGAGCAGTACTTC
CDR3: CASSTDNYEQYF
size: many
J: TRBJ2-7
D: NA
V: TRBV28

DNA: TGTGCCACCAGCAGAGAAGGTGGGGCCTATGGCTACACCTTC
CDR3: CATSREGGAYGYTF
size: many
J: TRBJ1-2
D: NA
V: TRBV15

DNA: TGTGCCAGCAGCCCCAGTCTTAGCGGGAGGGGGTATGAGCAGTTCTTC
CDR3: CASSPSLSGRGYEQFF
size: NA
J: TRBJ2-1
D: TRBD2
V: TRBV7-6

DNA: TGTGCCAGCAGCCAACTTACCAAGGGGACCTACGAGCAGTACTTC
CDR3: CASSQLTKGTYEQYF
size: NA
J: TRBJ2-7
D: NA
V: TRBV4-2

DNA: TGTGCCAGCAGTGATCCCGGGAGGCAAGATACGCAGTATTTT
CDR3: CASSDPGRQDTQYF
size: NA
J: TRBJ2-3
D: TRBD2
V: TRBV2

DNA: TGTGCCAGCAGTTACTCGTGGGGGGGCACCGGGGAGCTGTTTTTT
CDR3: CASSYSWGGTGELFF
size: NA
J: TRBJ2-2
D: TRBD2
V: TRBV6-5

DNA: TGTGCCAGCAGTCCTCCTCTATCCGATCCCGGGACAGGCTACAATCAGCCCCAGCATTTT
CDR3: CASSPPLSDPGTGYNQPQHF
size: many
J: TRBJ1-5
D: TRBD1
V: TRBV28